Shown below are 2 T cell receptor beta chains from a single sample sequenced in a study of blood T cell repertoires in COVID-19. Sequencing was performed with immunoSEQ multiplex PCR; in TCRdb, only in-frame clones are kept and a portion is missing. The table has about 180,000 clones, 80% to 90% seen once. The sequenced sample was peripheral blood. The receptors here all came from a human donor with active or convalescent COVID-19. The donor label of this sample is uncertain.

The chain combines TRBV5-1 with TRBJ2-1; 8 bases line up with TRBD2. V was pared by 4 bases and J by 9 bases, with 9 bases of the junction left unmatched. Germline loops: CDR1 SGHRS, CDR2 YFSETQ. This CDR3 spans 14 amino acids. The DNA for the CDR3 is TGCGCCAGCAGCGGGGGCGGGAGGACGGGTGAGCAGTTCTTC. This sequence encodes CASSGGGRTGEQFF. Filled out from reference TRBV5-1 and TRBJ2-1, the complete variable domain reads KAGVTQTPRYLIKTRGQQVTLSCSPISGHRSVSWYQQTPGQGLQFLFEYFSETQRNKGNFPGRFSGRQFSNSRSEMNVSTLELGDSALYLCASSGGGRTGEQFFGPGTRLTVL.

J is TRBJ2-5 and V is TRBV24-1; 8 nucleotides line up with TRBD2. Germline V CDR1 and CDR2: KGHDR, SFDVKD. The CDR3 has 15 residues. J was trimmed by 11 bases and V by 2 bases; bases with no gene match: 12. DNA of the CDR3: TGTGCCACCAGTGATTCGGGGAGTGCGGGAGGACGACAGTACTTC. It encodes CATSDSGSAGGRQYF.